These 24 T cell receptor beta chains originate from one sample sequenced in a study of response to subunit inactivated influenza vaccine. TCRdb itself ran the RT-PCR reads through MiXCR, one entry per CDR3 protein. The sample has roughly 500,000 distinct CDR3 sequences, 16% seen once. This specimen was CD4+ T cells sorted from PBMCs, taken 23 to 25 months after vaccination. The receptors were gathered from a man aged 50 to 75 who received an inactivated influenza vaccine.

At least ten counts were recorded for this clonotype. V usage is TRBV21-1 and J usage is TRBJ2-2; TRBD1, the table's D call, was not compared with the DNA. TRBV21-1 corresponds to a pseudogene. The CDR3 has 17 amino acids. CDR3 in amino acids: CASSDQRRGVRTGELFF. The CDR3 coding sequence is TGTGCCAGCAGCGACCAGAGAAGAGGGGTTCGCACCGGGGAGCTGTTTTTT.

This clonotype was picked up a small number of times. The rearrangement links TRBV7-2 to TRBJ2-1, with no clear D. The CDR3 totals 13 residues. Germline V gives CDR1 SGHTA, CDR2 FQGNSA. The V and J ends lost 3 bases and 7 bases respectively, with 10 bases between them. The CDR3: CASSLGLQNEQFF. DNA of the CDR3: TGTGCCAGCAGCTTGGGTCTACAGAATGAGCAGTTCTTC.

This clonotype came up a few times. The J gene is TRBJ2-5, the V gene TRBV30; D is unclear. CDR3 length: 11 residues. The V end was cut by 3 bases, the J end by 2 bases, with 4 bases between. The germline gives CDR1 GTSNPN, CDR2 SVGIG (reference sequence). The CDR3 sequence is CAWSRQETQYF. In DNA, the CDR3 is TGTGCCTGGAGCCGACAAGAGACCCAGTACTTC.

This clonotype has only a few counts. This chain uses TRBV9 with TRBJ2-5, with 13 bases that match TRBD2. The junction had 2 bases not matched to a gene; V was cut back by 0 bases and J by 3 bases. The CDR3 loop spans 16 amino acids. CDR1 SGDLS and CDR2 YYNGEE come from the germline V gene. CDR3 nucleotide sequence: TGTGCCAGCAGCGTAGGCGGGACTAGCGGGAAAGAGACCCAGTACTTC. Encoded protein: CASSVGGTSGKETQYF.

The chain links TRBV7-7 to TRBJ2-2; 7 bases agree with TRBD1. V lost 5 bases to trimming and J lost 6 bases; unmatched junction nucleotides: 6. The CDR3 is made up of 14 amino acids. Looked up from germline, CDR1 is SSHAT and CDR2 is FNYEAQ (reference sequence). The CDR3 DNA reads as TGTGCCAGCAGCAAAGACAGGGTGCCCGGGGAGCTGTTTTTT. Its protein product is CASSKDRVPGELFF.

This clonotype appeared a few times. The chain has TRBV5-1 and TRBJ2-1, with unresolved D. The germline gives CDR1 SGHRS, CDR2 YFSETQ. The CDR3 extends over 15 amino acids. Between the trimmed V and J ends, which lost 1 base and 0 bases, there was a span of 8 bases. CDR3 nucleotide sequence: TGCGCCAGCAGCTTGTCGGTAAGCTCCTACAATGAGCAGTTCTTC. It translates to CASSLSVSSYNEQFF.

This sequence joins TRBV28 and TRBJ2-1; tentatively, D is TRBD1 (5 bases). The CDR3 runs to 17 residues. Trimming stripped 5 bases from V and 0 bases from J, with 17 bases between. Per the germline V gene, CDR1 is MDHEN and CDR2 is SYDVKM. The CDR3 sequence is CASSRRMGLGSYNEQFF. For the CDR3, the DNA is TGTGCCAGCAGTAGGCGTATGGGGCTAGGCTCCTACAATGAGCAGTTCTTC.

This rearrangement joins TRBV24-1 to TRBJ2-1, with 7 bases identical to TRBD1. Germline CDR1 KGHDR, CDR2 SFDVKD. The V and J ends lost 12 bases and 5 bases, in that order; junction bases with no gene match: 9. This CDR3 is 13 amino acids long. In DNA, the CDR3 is TGTGCCCCTACCGGGACAGTTCACAATGAGCAGTTCTTC. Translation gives CAPTGTVHNEQFF.

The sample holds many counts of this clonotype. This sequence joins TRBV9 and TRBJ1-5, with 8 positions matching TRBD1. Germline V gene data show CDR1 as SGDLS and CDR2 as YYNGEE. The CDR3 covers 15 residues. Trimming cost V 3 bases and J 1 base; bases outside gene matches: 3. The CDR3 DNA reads TGTGCCAGCAGCGCAGGACAGGGAAGCAATCAGCCCCAGCATTTT. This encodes CASSAGQGSNQPQHF.

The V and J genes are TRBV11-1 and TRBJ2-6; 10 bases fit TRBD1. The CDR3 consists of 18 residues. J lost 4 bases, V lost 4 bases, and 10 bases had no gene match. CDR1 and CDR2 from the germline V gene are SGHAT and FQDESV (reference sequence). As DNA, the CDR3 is TGTGCCAGCAGCTCCCGTCCCGGGACAGGGGCAGGGGCCAACGTCCTGACTTTC. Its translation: CASSSRPGTGAGANVLTF. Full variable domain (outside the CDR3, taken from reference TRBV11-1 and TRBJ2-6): EAEVAQSPRYKITEKSQAVAFWCDPISGHATLYWYRQILGQGPELLVQFQDESVVDDSQLPKDRFSAERLKGVDSTLKIQPAELGDSAMYLCASSSRPGTGAGANVLTFGAGSRLTVL.

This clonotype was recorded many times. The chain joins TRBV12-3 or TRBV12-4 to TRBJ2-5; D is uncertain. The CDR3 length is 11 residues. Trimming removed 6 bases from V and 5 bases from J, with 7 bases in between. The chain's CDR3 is CASRAVETQYF. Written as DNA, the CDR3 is TGTGCCAGCAGGGCTGTTGAGACCCAGTACTTC.

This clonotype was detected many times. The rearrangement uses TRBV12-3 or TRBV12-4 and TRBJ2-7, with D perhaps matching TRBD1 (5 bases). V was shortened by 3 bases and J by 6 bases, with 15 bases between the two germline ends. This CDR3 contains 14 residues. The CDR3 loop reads CASSFSGMSLEQYF. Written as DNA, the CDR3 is TGTGCCAGCAGTTTTTCAGGGATGTCACTCGAGCAGTACTTC.

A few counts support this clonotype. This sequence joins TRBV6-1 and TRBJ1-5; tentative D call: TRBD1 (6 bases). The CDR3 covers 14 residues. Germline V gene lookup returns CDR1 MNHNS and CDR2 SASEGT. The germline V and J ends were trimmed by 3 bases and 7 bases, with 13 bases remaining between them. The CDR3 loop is CASSEQGFRQPQHF. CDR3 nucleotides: TGTGCCAGCAGTGAGCAGGGGTTTCGGCAGCCCCAGCATTTT.

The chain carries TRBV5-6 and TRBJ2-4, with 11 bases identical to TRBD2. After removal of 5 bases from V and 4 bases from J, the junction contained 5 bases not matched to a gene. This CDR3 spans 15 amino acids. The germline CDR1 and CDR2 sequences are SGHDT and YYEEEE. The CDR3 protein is CASSSGLADKNIQYF. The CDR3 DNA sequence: TGTGCCAGCAGTTCGGGACTAGCGGATAAAAACATTCAGTACTTC. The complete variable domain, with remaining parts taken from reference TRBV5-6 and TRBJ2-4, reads DAGVTQSPTHLIKTRGQQVTLRCSPKSGHDTVSWYQQALGQGPQFIFQYYEEEERQRGNFPDRFSGHQFPNYSSELNVNALLLGDSALYLCASSSGLADKNIQYFGAGTRLSVL.

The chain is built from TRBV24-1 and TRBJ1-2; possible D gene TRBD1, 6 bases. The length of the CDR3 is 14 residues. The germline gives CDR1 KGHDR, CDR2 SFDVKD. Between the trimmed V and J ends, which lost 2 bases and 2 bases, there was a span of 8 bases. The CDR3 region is CATSDSGGNYGYTF. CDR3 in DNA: TGTGCCACCAGTGATTCTGGGGGCAACTATGGCTACACCTTC.

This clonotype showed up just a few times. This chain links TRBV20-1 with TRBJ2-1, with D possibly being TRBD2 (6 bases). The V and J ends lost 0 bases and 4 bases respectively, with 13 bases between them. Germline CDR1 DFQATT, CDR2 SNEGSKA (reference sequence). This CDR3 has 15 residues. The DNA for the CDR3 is TGCAGTGCTAGAGATGAAGCGGGCCGATACAATGAGCAGTTCTTC. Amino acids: CSARDEAGRYNEQFF.

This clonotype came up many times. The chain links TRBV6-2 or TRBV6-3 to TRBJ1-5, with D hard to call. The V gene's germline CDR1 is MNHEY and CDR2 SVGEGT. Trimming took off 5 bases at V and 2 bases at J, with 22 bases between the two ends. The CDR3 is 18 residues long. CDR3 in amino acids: CASSPRPFHPLGNQPQHF. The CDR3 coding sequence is TGTGCCAGCAGTCCTAGGCCCTTCCATCCCCTTGGCAATCAGCCCCAGCATTTT.

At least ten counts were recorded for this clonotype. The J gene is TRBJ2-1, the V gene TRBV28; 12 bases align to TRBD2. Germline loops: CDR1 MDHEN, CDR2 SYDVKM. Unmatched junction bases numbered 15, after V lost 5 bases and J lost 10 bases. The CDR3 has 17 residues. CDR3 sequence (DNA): TGTGCCAGCAGTCCACAGCGACTAGCGGGAGTCTCATGGGAGCAGTTCTTC. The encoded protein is CASSPQRLAGVSWEQFF. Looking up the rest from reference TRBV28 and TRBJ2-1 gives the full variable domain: DVKVTQSSRYLVKRTGEKVFLECVQDMDHENMFWYRQDPGLGLRLIYFSYDVKMKEKGDIPEGYSVSREKKERFSLILESASTNQTSMYLCASSPQRLAGVSWEQFFGPGTRLTVL.

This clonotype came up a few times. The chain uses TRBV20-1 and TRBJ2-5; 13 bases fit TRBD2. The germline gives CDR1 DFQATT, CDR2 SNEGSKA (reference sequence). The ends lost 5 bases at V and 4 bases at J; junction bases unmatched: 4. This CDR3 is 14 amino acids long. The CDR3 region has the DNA TGCAGTGCTGCCGGGACTAGCGGGGCAGAGACCCAGTACTTC. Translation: CSAAGTSGAETQYF.

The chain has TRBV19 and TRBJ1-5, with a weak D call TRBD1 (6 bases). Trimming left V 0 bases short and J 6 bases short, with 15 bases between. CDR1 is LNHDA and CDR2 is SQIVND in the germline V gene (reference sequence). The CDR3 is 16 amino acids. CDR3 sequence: CASSIDLRGLVQPQHF. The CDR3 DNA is TGTGCCAGTAGTATAGATCTGCGGGGGCTGGTTCAGCCCCAGCATTTT. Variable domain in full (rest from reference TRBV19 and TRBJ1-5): DGGITQSPKYLFRKEGQNVTLSCEQNLNHDAMYWYRQDPGQGLRLIYYSQIVNDFQKGDIAEGYSVSREKKESFPLTVTSAQKNPTAFYLCASSIDLRGLVQPQHFGDGTRLSIL.

The CDR3 loop reads CASSAMGQGNQPQHF. The CDR3 region has the DNA TGTGCCAGCAGTGCAATGGGGCAGGGTAATCAGCCCCAGCATTTT. The genes are TRBV2 and TRBJ1-5; D is perhaps TRBD1 (5 bases). Looked up from germline, CDR1 is SNHLY and CDR2 is FYNNEI. V shed 4 bases and J shed 4 bases, with 14 bases lying between them. The CDR3 consists of 15 residues.

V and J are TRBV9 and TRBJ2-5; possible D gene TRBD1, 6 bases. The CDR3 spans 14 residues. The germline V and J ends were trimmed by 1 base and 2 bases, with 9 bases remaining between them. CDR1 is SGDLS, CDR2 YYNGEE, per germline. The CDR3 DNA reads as TGTGCCAGCAGCGTATTACAGGGACAAGAGACCCAGTACTTC. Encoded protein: CASSVLQGQETQYF. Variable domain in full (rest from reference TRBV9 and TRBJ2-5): DSGVTQTPKHLITATGQRVTLRCSPRSGDLSVYWYQQSLDQGLQFLIQYYNGEERAKGNILERFSAQQFPDLHSELNLSSLELGDSALYFCASSVLQGQETQYFGPGTRLLVL.

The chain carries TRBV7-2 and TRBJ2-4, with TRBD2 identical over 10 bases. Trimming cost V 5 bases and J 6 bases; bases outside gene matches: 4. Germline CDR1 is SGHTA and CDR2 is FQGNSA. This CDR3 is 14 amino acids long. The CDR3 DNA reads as TGTGCCAGCAGCCTAGTAGCGGGAGGAAACATTCAGTACTTC. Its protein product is CASSLVAGGNIQYF.

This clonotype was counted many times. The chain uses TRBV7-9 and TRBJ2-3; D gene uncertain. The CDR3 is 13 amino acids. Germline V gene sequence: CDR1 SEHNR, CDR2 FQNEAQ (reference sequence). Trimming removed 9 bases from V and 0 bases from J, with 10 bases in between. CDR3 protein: CASVWGSTDTQYF. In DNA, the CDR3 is TGTGCCAGTGTTTGGGGTAGCACAGATACGCAGTATTTT.